This TCR beta chain is drawn from a study of beta chain features in type 1 diabetes. Points from the study as a whole: Insertions were fewer and deletions more numerous at VDJ junctions in type 1 diabetes patients.

Blood was drawn once from each donor into heparinised tubes. The draws averaged approximately 120 mL. Sequenced material consisted of expressed TCRB transcripts (all of the isolated RNA was reverse transcribed). This table comes from immunoSEQ multiplex PCR, and its TCRdb copy is limited to in-frame clones, with some not included. This sample has fewer than 250,000 clones, with roughly 70% found just once. To note about this clone: Its antigen is not known.

The sample consisted of naive CD4+ T cells from blood. This TCR came from a man aged 30-40 years in good health.

DNA for the CDR3: TGCGCCAGCAGCCGAGGGCCGTTGGGCGAGCAGTACTTC. As protein: CASSRGPLGEQYF. The chain combines TRBV4-1 with TRBJ2-7, with D possibly matching TRBD2 (5 bases). Germline lookup yields CDR1 MGHRA and CDR2 YSYEKL. The V and J ends lost 4 bases and 6 bases respectively, with 13 bases between them. The CDR3 consists of 13 residues.